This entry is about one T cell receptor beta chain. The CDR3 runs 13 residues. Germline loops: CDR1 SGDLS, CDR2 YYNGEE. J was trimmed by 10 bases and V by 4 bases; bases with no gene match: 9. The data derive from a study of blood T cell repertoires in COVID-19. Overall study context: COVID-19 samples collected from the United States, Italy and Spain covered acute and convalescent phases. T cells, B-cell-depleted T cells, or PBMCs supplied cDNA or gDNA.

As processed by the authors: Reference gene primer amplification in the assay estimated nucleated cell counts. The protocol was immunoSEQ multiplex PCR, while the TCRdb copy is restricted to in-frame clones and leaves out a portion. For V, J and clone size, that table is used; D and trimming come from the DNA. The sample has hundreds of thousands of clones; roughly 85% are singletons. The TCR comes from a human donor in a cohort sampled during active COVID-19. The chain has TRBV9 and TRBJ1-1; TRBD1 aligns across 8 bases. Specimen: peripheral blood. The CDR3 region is CASSPVAGGRAFF. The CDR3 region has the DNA TGTGCCAGCAGCCCCGTGGCAGGGGGCAGAGCTTTCTTT.